The present entry profiles one TCR beta chain with its context. Its antigen is undetermined. This entry comes from a study of OX40 agonist ivuxolimab in advanced cancers. With 5 bases removed from V and 8 bases from J, the gap between germline ends came to 12 bases. Germline CDR1 SEHNR, CDR2 FQNEAQ (reference sequence). CDR3 length equals 13 residues. Assay used: immunoSEQ multiplex PCR; TCRdb lists only in-frame clones, some missing. The repertoire holds 20,000 to 25,000 clones, with about 79% as singletons. Overall study results and limits: In general, CD8+ T cells held more expanded clones than CD4+ did, on average. Clones of CD4+ and CD8+ blood T cells grew by week 6 at doses of 0.1 to 3.0 mg/kg. Clonal expansion among partial responders at 0.1-3.0 mg/kg ranked near the lowest.

Researchers took blood at baseline, on cycle 4 day 1, and on cycle 7 day 1. This chain joins TRBV7-9 and TRBJ1-4; D gene uncertain. Sequenced here: CD4+ or CD8+ T cells sorted from blood, sampled in a trial of the OX40 agonist ivuxolimab. The source is an adult with an advanced solid tumor such as melanoma, head and neck, liver or kidney cancer. CDR3: CASSPRGREKLFF. CDR3 sequence (DNA): TGTGCCAGCAGCCCCCGAGGGCGGGAAAAACTGTTTTTT.